This TCR beta chain was captured in a study of T cell repertoires in cytomegalovirus infection (dated by TCRdb to about 2019). Regarding the research as a whole: The HLA type of each donor mattered for the analysis, because public TCR beta signatures pointed to carriage of CMV infection along with the matching HLA type. Findings and caveats that apply to the study as a whole: The ex vivo response was dominated by HLA-C-restricted CMV-specific TCR beta clonotypes, which also provided the single most frequent clonotype in two of eight donors. Carriers of CMV infection plus the relevant HLA type were discriminated by the cumulative frequency of public TCR beta family members in the study cohort and in an independent approximately 360-donor cohort.

Via the germline V gene (reference sequence), CDR1 is MNHNY and CDR2 SVGAGI. Between the V and J ends, shortened by 0 bases and 3 bases respectively, the junction contains 16 bases. Spanning cysteine to phenylalanine, the CDR3 consists of 17 amino acids. The CDR3 DNA has 51 bases and is translated from base 1. On this clonotype: Its antigen is still unknown. Base qualities are missing; no much larger clone stands one base away.

Sequenced on an Illumina HiSeq 1500. TCRdb reworked the public reads: Q25 trimming with fastp, MiXCR clone assembly, productive beta chains retained. Rows matching on CDR3 protein sequence are summarized as one entry with the most common DNA and genes. Across this sample there are approximately 200,000 distinct CDR3 sequences, with about 30% seen only once. 30% to 35% of the sample is in the top ten clones. The TCR comes from a human donor in good health (CMV status not recorded). Some clones in this sample may be carry-over from other donors' samples. The rearranged chain carries TRBV6-6 and TRBJ2-3; the D gene may be TRBD1 or TRBD2, since each aligns over 5 bases. Input material: PBMCs. CDR3 region: CASSYSGQGRVTDTQYF. The DNA sequence is TGTGCCAGCAGTTACTCGGGCCAGGGACGGGTTACAGATACGCAGTATTTT.